This T cell receptor beta chain was captured in a study of cytomegalovirus exposure and HLA in healthy donors. On the study more broadly: The approximately 120 validation repertoires used the same platform as the 600 to 750 first-cohort repertoires (as reported by a later analysis).

Study conclusions and caveats: The study recorded some 160 TCR beta chains that were cytomegalovirus-associated.

This CDR3 has 13 amino acids. The ends lost 0 bases at V and 13 bases at J; junction bases unmatched: 8. CDR1 SGHRS and CDR2 YFSETQ come from the germline V gene. Generated by immunoSEQ multiplex PCR, the TCRdb table keeps only in-frame clones and is missing some. The sample carries more than 100,000 clones, approximately 87% recorded once. With regard to this clone: Its antigen is still unknown.

V usage is TRBV5-1 and J usage is TRBJ2-3; TRBD1 agrees at 7 bases. The TCR sequence derives from a woman aged 18-29 years in good health and CMV-seropositive. The sample consisted of PBMCs. CDR3 protein: CASSLAGQGDKYF. The CDR3 DNA is TGCGCCAGCAGCTTGGCGGGGCAGGGGGACAAGTATTTT.